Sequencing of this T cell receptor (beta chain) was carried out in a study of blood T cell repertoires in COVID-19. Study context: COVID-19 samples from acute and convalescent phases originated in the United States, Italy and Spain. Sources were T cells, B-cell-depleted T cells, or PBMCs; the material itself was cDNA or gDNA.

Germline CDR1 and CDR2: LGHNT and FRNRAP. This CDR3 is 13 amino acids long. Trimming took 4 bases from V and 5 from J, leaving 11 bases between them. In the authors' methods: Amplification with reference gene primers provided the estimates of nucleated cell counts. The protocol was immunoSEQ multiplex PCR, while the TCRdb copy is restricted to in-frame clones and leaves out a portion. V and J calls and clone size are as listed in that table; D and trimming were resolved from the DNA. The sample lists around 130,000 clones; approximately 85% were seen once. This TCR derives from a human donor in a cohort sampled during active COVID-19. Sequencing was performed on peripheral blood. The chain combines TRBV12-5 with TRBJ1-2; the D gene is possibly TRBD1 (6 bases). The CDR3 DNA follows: TGTGCTAGTGGTTACGGGACACCTTATGGCTACACCTTC. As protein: CASGYGTPYGYTF. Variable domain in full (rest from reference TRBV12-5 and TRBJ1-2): DARVTQTPRHKVTEMGQEVTMRCQPILGHNTVFWYRQTMMQGLELLAYFRNRAPLDDSGMPKDRFSAEMPDATLATLKIQPSEPRDSAVYFCASGYGTPYGYTFGSGTRLTVV.